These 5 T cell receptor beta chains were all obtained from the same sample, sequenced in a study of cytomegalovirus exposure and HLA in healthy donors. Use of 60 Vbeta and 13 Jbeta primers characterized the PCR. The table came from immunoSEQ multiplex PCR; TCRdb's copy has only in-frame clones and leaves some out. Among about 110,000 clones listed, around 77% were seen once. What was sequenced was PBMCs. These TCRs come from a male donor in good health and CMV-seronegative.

CDR3 DNA: TGTGCCAGCAGCCCAAGACAGGGGGCTAACTATGGCTACACCTTC. The encoded protein is CASSPRQGANYGYTF. The V gene is TRBV7-9, the J gene TRBJ1-2; 9 bases line up with TRBD1. This CDR3 has 15 residues. V dropped 5 bases and J dropped 0; count of bases not matched to a gene: 4. CDR1 is SEHNR, CDR2 FQNEAQ, per germline (reference sequence).

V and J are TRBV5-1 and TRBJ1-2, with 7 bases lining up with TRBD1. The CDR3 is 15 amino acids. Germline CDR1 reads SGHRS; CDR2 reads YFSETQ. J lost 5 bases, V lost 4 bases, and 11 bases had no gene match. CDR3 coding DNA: TGCGCCAGCAGCGCGGGGACAGCCAACAGTTATGGCTACACCTTC. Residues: CASSAGTANSYGYTF.

This CDR3 is CASSLFGQAYGYTF. The CDR3 nucleotides read TGTGCCAGCAGTTTATTTGGCCAGGCCTATGGCTACACCTTC. V gene TRBV28 combines with J gene TRBJ1-2; D not resolved. Germline-derived CDR1 and CDR2 are MDHEN and SYDVKM. The CDR3 runs to 14 residues. Trimming stripped 1 base from V and 4 bases from J, with 10 bases between.

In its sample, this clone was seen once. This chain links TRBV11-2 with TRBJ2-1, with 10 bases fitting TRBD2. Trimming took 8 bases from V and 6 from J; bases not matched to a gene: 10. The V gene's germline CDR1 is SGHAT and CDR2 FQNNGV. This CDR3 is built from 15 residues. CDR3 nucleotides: TGTGCCAGCTCTACAGTAGCGGGAGGAGTCAATGAGCAGTTCTTC. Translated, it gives CASSTVAGGVNEQFF.

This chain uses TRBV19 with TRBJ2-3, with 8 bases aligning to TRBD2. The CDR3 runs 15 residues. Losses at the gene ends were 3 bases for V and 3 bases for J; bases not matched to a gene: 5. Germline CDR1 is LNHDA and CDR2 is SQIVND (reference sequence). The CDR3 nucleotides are TGTGCCAGTAGTATGGTAGCGGGACGTACAGATACGCAGTATTTT. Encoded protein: CASSMVAGRTDTQYF.